This T cell receptor (beta chain) stems from a study of blood T cell repertoires in COVID-19. Overall study context: PBMCs, B-cell-depleted T cells, or T cells were the source of the cDNA or gDNA that made up the material.

Trimming removed 3 bases from V and 6 bases from J, with 6 bases in between. In germline, CDR1 is DFQATT, CDR2 SNEGSKA (reference sequence). This CDR3 has 11 residues. Using immunoSEQ multiplex PCR, the repertoire was profiled, and TCRdb retains in-frame clones only, with some absent. The sample includes 130,000 or so clones, less than 85% seen only once; the top ten take 12%. The source material was peripheral blood. The source is an older woman with acute or convalescent COVID-19. V is TRBV20-1 and J is TRBJ2-1; D gene ambiguous. CDR3 coding DNA: TGCAGTGCTAGTCCCTCCAATGAGCAGTTCTTC. Amino acids: CSASPSNEQFF.